This TCR beta chain was sequenced during a study of T cell responses to AZD1222 COVID-19 vaccine. Study conclusions and caveats: All repertoire sampling was performed exclusively after the peak T cell response. Increases in Spike-specific TCR breadth and depth were seen after two AZD1222 doses.

Germline lookup yields CDR1 SGHDN and CDR2 FVKESK. This CDR3 is built from 18 residues. V shed 1 base, J shed 5 bases, and the junction held 10 bases outside the gene matches. In regard to this clone: Antigen: not known.

The protocol was immunoSEQ multiplex PCR, while the TCRdb copy is restricted to in-frame clones and leaves out a portion. The table shows roughly 140,000 clones, with about 92% occurring only once. The source was peripheral blood, collected after recovery from COVID-19. The source of this sequence is an adult who had recovered from COVID-19. This sequence joins TRBV14 and TRBJ2-7, with 14 bases that match TRBD2. The DNA of the CDR3 is TGTGCCAGCAGCCAAGGACTAGCGGGAGGGACGAAAGGGGACGAGCAGTACTTC. This translates into CASSQGLAGGTKGDEQYF.